This T cell receptor beta chain was found in a study of CD8+ T cells in alopecia areata. Overall study: Those treated were given oral tofacitinib at 5 to 10 mg twice daily. Tofacitinib lasted 6 to 18 months, then 6 months off drug. Study findings and constraints: More clonal than normal scalp was lesional scalp, particularly alopecia totalis/universalis.

Extraction and reverse transcription of RNA yielded cDNA as the sequencing template. Method: immunoSEQ multiplex PCR; TCRdb's copy keeps in-frame clones and lacks some. The sample comprises about 140,000 clones, around 58% of which are singletons, and 6.4% rests with the top ten. V was clipped by 5 bases and J by 5 bases; unmatched bases: 4. Germline CDR1 and CDR2: SGHNT and YENEEA. This CDR3 is 15 amino acids long. On this clone itself: The target antigen is unknown.

The TCR comes from a human donor with alopecia areata. This sample comprised CD4+ T cells sorted from blood, obtained at week 0. The chain employs TRBV11-3 and TRBJ2-1; TRBD2 matches at 12 bases. The chain's CDR3 is CASSLGLAGHNEQFF. The CDR3 DNA is TGTGCCAGCAGCCTCGGACTAGCGGGGCACAATGAGCAGTTCTTC.